This T cell receptor (beta chain) comes out of a study of CD8 T cells in Susac syndrome (dated by TCRdb to about 2019). As for the study more broadly: The study used repertoire sequencing to test whether antigen drove CD8+ T cell activation and differentiation in Susac syndrome. Clonality of the CD8+ T cell repertoire was compared between eleven to twelve healthy donors, approximately 14 Susac syndrome patients and fewer than 16 multiple sclerosis patients.

RNA was extracted using the RNeasy kit, and roughly 0.5 to 1 ug of the RNA was reverse transcribed with random hexamers. TCR beta CDR3 regions were amplified with the immunoSEQ multiplex PCR assay covering 54 Vbeta and 13 Jbeta segments. Bias from PCR amplification was corrected by using a synthetic template baseline for primer optimization and for computational correction. The source study handled its data this way. Reads were annotated to V, D and J genes per IMGT and analyzed with immunoSEQ Analyzer, keeping only productive sequences. Clonality was calculated as one minus the Shannon entropy normalized by log2 of the number of productive unique sequences. Public and private clones were assessed among the 100 most prevalent clones of each patient and control. A clone was defined as Susac-specific if it was absent from the healthy and MS cohorts, from approximately 980 published viral clones and from other ImmuneACCESS disease sequences. TCRdb's own reprocessing of the public reads used fastp at Q25 and MiXCR and kept productive beta chains. Rows merge per CDR3 protein into single entries with the most common DNA and genes. V and J calls and clone size were set by TCRdb, not the authors. In this sample the table shows about 300,000 distinct CDR3 sequences, about 88% of which occur a single time. The top ten clonotypes cover around 0.11% of the sample.

Peripheral blood CD8+ and CD4+ T cells from healthy donors, Susac syndrome patients and multiple sclerosis patients were profiled using high-throughput TCR beta sequencing. Multiple sclerosis controls were treatment-naive patients with stable or active relapsing-remitting disease fulfilling revised McDonald criteria. Bulk CD8+ and CD4+ T cells were purified by magnetic negative isolation, while CD8+ TEMRA cells were enriched using FACS. Blood was drawn into EDTA tubes, processed within 24 hours, and PBMCs were isolated by density gradient centrifugation. PBMCs intended for TCR sequencing were cryopreserved in liquid nitrogen and thawed later in a water bath at 37 degrees C. A purity of at least 90% was achieved for sorted or isolated CD4+, CD8+ and CD8+ TEMRA cells. What the research found in general, with its limitations: The TCR sequencing and HLA analysis was acknowledged to have included a relatively small number of individuals.

Taken from cysteine to phenylalanine, the CDR3 has 14 residues. Only the CDR3 DNA is retained, 42 bases long and in frame from the first base. Trimming at the junction amounts to 3 bases on V and 4 bases on J, and the germline ends lie 13 bases apart. In its sample, this clonotype was seen a few times. Its specific antigen is unknown. Nothing much larger sits one base from this clone, and base qualities are not available. Recombination linked TRBV12-3 or TRBV12-4 to TRBJ2-7, with a tentative D gene TRBD2 over 5 matching bases. This TCR was recovered from a human donor with multiple sclerosis. The sequenced material came from CD8+ T cells from PBMCs. DNA sequence: TGTGCCAGCAGTTTGCGAGGGAAGAGTTACGAGCAGTACTTC. This gives the protein CASSLRGKSYEQYF.